A single sample is the source of the 14 T cell receptor beta chains below, sequenced in a study of shared clonotypes between healthy human individuals. TCRdb's table, derived via immunoSEQ multiplex PCR, lists solely in-frame clones and lacks some. Of about 2 million clones listed, just under 95% were seen once; the top ten hold roughly 1%. Terminally differentiated effector memory CD45RA+ cells were excluded from the naive CD8 cells, which were CD45RO-negative and positively selected for CCR7. The sequencing input was naive CD8+ T cells sorted from blood. These receptors all come from a man aged 18 to 35 in good health.

V and J are TRBV13 and TRBJ2-3; D remains unclear. Between the trimmed V and J ends, which lost 8 bases and 5 bases, there was a span of 14 bases. This CDR3 has 13 residues. The V gene's germline CDR1 is PRHDT and CDR2 FYEKMQ (reference sequence). CDR3 in DNA: TGTGCCAGCGGAATCTGGGGATTAGATACGCAGTATTTT. As protein: CASGIWGLDTQYF.

This sequence joins TRBV7-6 and TRBJ1-5; unclear D gene. Germline V lookup: CDR1 SGHVS, CDR2 FNYEAQ. This CDR3 comprises 12 residues. Deletions cut 2 bases from V and 3 bases from J, with 2 bases between. The CDR3 DNA follows: TGTGCCAGCAGCTTACTCAATCAGCCCCAGCATTTT. Its protein product is CASSLLNQPQHF.

J is TRBJ2-7 and V is TRBV7-9, with TRBD2 matching 9 bases. This CDR3 region has 15 residues. Germline loops: CDR1 SEHNR, CDR2 FQNEAQ (reference sequence). V trimming: 3 bases; J trimming: 2 bases; junction bases outside the gene matches: 5. CDR3 loop: CASSFIAGVPYEQYF. CDR3 bases: TGTGCCAGCAGCTTTATAGCGGGAGTCCCCTACGAGCAGTACTTC.

The DNA for the CDR3 is TGTGCCAGCAGCCTGACAGGGGGCGCGGGGCAGCCCCAGCATTTT. Encoded protein: CASSLTGGAGQPQHF. The chain joins TRBV27 to TRBJ1-5; 10 nucleotides line up with TRBD1. Germline CDR1 MNHEY, CDR2 SMNVEV (reference sequence). The CDR3 has 15 amino acids. V gave up 6 bases and J gave up 7 bases; unmatched junction bases: 9.

V is TRBV11-2 and J is TRBJ2-5, with D unclear. Trimming took 4 bases from V and 0 from J, leaving 3 bases between them. The CDR3 contains 12 residues. CDR1 is SGHAT and CDR2 is FQNNGV in the germline V gene. The CDR3 DNA is TGTGCCAGCAGCTCCCACCAAGAGACCCAGTACTTC. Translation: CASSSHQETQYF.

Of note for this clone: At one end, the junction sequence differs from germline, possibly due to a read error. The chain couples TRBV11-2 to TRBJ1-1; 9 bases match TRBD1. The CDR3 covers 14 residues. Germline CDR1 and CDR2: SGHAT and FQNNGV. The chain's CDR3 is CASSLGQGVKGAPF. The CDR3 DNA reads TGTGCCAGCAGCTTAGGACAGGGGGTTAAGGGGGCGCCATTT.

The chain combines TRBV2 with TRBJ2-5, with D hard to call. Trimming pared 8 bases from V and 0 bases from J, leaving 10 bases between. The CDR3 extends over 13 amino acids. In germline, CDR1 is SNHLY, CDR2 FYNNEI. The CDR3 region is CASLRWDQETQYF. The CDR3 DNA sequence: TGTGCCAGCCTGCGGTGGGACCAAGAGACCCAGTACTTC.

This rearrangement joins TRBV7-9 to TRBJ2-7, with unresolved D. Germline CDR1 is SEHNR and CDR2 is FQNEAQ (reference sequence). CDR3 length equals 13 residues. V was pared by 2 bases and J by 5 bases, with 10 bases between. DNA for the CDR3: TGTGCCAGCAGCTTAACGACTGGCCACGAGCAGTACTTC. Protein: CASSLTTGHEQYF.

The V gene is TRBV4-3, the J gene TRBJ2-7; 10 bases line up with TRBD1. The CDR3 totals 15 residues. Germline values: CDR1 LGHNA, CDR2 YSLEER. V gave up 0 bases and J gave up 5 bases; unmatched junction bases: 4. CDR3 DNA sequence: TGCGCCAGCAGCCAAGATGTGACAGGGGGCGACGAGCAGTACTTC. This sequence encodes CASSQDVTGGDEQYF.

The chain has TRBV27 and TRBJ2-3; possibly TRBD2 for D (6 bases). This CDR3 spans 16 amino acids. CDR1 and CDR2 (germline): MNHEY, SMNVEV (reference sequence). The V gene lost 1 base and the J gene lost 1 base, with 12 bases spanning the gap. The CDR3 region has the DNA TGTGCCAGCAGTTTATTAAGACCGGGAGGCACAGATACGCAGTATTTT. Its translation is CASSLLRPGGTDTQYF.

V gene TRBV7-9 combines with J gene TRBJ2-2; tentatively, D is TRBD1 or TRBD2 (5 bases each). The germline V gene has CDR1 SEHNR and CDR2 FQNEAQ (reference sequence). The CDR3 is 15 residues long. Trimming removed 0 bases at V and 4 bases at J, with 9 bases between. The CDR3 sequence: CASSLAGPITGELFF. The CDR3 DNA is TGTGCCAGCAGCTTAGCGGGACCTATCACCGGGGAGCTGTTTTTT.

This chain uses TRBV9 with TRBJ2-3, with 16 nucleotides matching TRBD2. V shed 1 base and J 4 bases; nucleotides not matched to a gene: 15. CDR1 is SGDLS, CDR2 YYNGEE, per germline. The CDR3 is made up of 21 amino acids. CDR3 protein: CASSVRPSRGLAGGRADTQYF. Here the CDR3 DNA reads TGTGCCAGCAGCGTAAGGCCCAGCCGGGGACTAGCGGGAGGGCGAGCAGATACGCAGTATTTT.

This clone was seen once. The chain has TRBV13 and TRBJ2-7; no reliable D call. This CDR3 region has 12 residues. V shed 2 bases and J shed 6 bases, with 8 bases lying between them. Looked up from germline, CDR1 is PRHDT and CDR2 is FYEKMQ (reference sequence). In DNA, the CDR3 is TGTGCCAGCAGCTTACGGTTCGCCGAGCAGTACTTC. Translating gives CASSLRFAEQYF.

V is TRBV5-6 and J is TRBJ2-4; maybe TRBD1 (7 bases). The CDR3 contains 16 residues. Trimming removed 3 bases from V and 7 bases from J, with 20 bases in between. Germline CDR1 SGHDT, CDR2 YYEEEE. The CDR3 spells CASSSSTGTRGNIQYF. The CDR3 region has the DNA TGTGCCAGCAGCTCGTCGACAGGGACACGGGGGAACATTCAGTACTTC.